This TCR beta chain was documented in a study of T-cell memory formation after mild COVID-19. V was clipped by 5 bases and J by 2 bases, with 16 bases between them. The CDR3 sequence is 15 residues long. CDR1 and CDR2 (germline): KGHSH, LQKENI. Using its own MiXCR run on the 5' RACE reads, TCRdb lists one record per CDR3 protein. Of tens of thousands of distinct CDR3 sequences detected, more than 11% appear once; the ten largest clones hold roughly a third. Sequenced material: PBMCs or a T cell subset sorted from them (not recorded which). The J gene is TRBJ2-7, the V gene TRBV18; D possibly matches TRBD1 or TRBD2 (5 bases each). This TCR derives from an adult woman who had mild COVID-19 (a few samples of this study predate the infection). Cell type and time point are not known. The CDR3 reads CASSTQGVGAYEQYF. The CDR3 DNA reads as TGTGCCAGCTCAACCCAGGGCGTGGGAGCCTACGAGCAGTACTTC.